Below, one T cell receptor (beta chain) is given with its context. The target of this receptor is not known. No quality values exist for individual bases; no much larger clone is one base distant. These data come from a study of blood T cell repertoires in COVID-19 (dated by TCRdb to about 2020). General notes on the study: The collaborator samples originated in the United States, Italy and Spain and spanned the acute and convalescent phases of COVID-19. The material from the prospective study consisted of cDNA or gDNA derived from T cells, B-cell-depleted T cells, or PBMCs. The dataset comprised deeply sampled blood TCRbeta repertoires from subjects exposed to, actively infected with, or recovered from COVID-19. A freely available public database, intended as a resource for researchers studying the immune response to SARS-CoV-2, is where the repertoires were released. Samples were obtained from the ongoing ImmuneRACE study (first 160 participants) and from over 1,000 subjects provided by 6 global collaborators. Nearly every sample came with metadata listing a de-identified subject ID, COVID-19 status, age in years and sex. Where available, HLA class I and class II types were obtained from metadata supplied by the sample provider rather than from assay-based typing. Results the study describes overall, beyond this receptor: How much clinical and demographic metadata was included differed by source and by participant, and the metadata was provided uncurated.

One collaborating source in Seattle enrolled patients during active infection and followed them longitudinally through the course of disease. Each collaborating institution followed its own protocols to collect whole blood in K2EDTA tubes. For TCRbeta analysis, collaborators shipped samples as frozen whole blood, isolated PBMCs, or DNA extracted from either of those sample types. According to the germline V gene, CDR1 reads MDHEN and CDR2 reads SYDVKM. The CDR3, cysteine through phenylalanine, is 14 amino acids long. Only the CDR3 part of the read is kept: 42 bases, read in frame from the first base. Between the V and J ends, shortened by 8 bases and 7 bases respectively, the junction contains 17 bases. The immunoSEQ Assay, a bias-controlled multiplex PCR, was used to amplify TCRbeta CDR3 regions from genomic DNA. Per the authors' processing: The number of nucleated cells in each sample was estimated by amplification of reference gene primers within the assay. To quantify the absolute abundance of each unique TCRbeta CDR3 rearrangement, sequence reads were collapsed and filtered. For each sample, productive Simpson clonality was calculated by taking the square root of Simpson's diversity index across productive rearrangements. The source is immuneACCESS, and TCRdb retained only in-frame sequences with V and J called. Part of the clones is not carried over; for the studies checked, unresolved V genes explain less than half of this, and the remainder is unexplained. V, J and clone size reflect that table, while D and trimming were determined from the DNA. This sample is represented by roughly 120,000 clones; over 85% of them were singletons. The ten largest clones take up 3.5% to 5% of the sample.

Source material: peripheral blood. The receptor's source is a man aged 60-69 years with COVID-19, enrolled during active disease. Here the chain combines TRBV28 and TRBJ2-2; the D gene is possibly TRBD2, with 7 bases matching. The sequenced DNA is TGTGCCAGCGTATCTGCGGGGGCAAGCGGGGAGCTGTTTTTT. This sequence encodes CASVSAGASGELFF.